This is a list of T cell receptor beta chains from one sample in a study of T cell responses to AZD1222 COVID-19 vaccine. The assay was immunoSEQ multiplex PCR, and TCRdb's table has in-frame clones only and misses some. The sample holds 150,000 to 180,000 clones; around nine tenths are singletons and the top ten take approximately 20%. Here the sequenced sample was peripheral blood, taken on day 0 of AZD1222 vaccination. The receptors originated from an adult in good health. Each CDR3 is given with its conserved first and last residue. The D gene is left open where the match is weak. Not all rows give a size; the values are once, few, many and, for expanded clones, a class.

size | D | J | V | CDR3 | DNA
NA | NA | TRBJ2-5 | TRBV7-2 | CASSLSGTSQETQYF | TGTGCCAGCAGCTTATCCGGGACTTCCCAAGAGACCCAGTACTTC
NA | TRBD1 | TRBJ2-5 | TRBV19 | CASSGGRGLETQYF | TGTGCCAGTAGTGGGGGAAGGGGGCTGGAAACCCAGTACTTC
NA | NA | TRBJ2-5 | TRBV12-3/TRBV12-4 | CASSFVGQETQYF | TGTGCCAGCAGTTTCGTCGGGCAAGAGACCCAGTACTTC
NA | NA | TRBJ2-2 | TRBV5-4 | CASSLLQGKTGELFF | TGTGCCAGCAGCTTATTACAGGGTAAAACCGGGGAGCTGTTTTTT
NA | NA | TRBJ1-3 | TRBV4-1 | CASSQEGTPRSGNTIYF | TGCGCCAGCAGCCAAGAGGGTACACCGCGCTCTGGAAACACCATATATTTT
NA | TRBD2 | TRBJ2-7 | TRBV2 | CASRRGLADFYEQYF | TGTGCCAGCAGGCGAGGACTAGCGGATTTCTACGAGCAGTACTTC
NA | TRBD1 | TRBJ1-6 | TRBV5-6 | CASSSGTVHNSPLHF | TGTGCCAGCAGCTCCGGGACAGTCCATAATTCACCCCTCCACTTT
NA | NA | TRBJ1-4 | TRBV7-2 | CASSSRGGLEKLFF | TGTGCCAGCAGCTCCAGGGGAGGGCTTGAAAAACTGTTTTTT
NA | TRBD1 | TRBJ2-7 | TRBV29-1 | CSVLTGIYEQYF | TGCAGCGTACTGACAGGGATCTACGAGCAGTACTTC
NA | TRBD2 | TRBJ2-2 | TRBV5-4 | CASSESALLSGKNTGELFF | TGTGCCAGCAGCGAGAGCGCTTTGTTAAGCGGGAAGAACACCGGGGAGCTGTTTTTT
NA | TRBD2 | TRBJ2-5 | TRBV3-1/TRBV3-2 | CASSQRGGKETQYF | TGTGCCAGCAGCCAGCGGGGGGGAAAAGAGACCCAGTACTTC
NA | NA | TRBJ1-4 | TRBV3-1/TRBV3-2 | CASSGTAWEKLFF | TGTGCCAGCAGTGGAACGGCCTGGGAAAAACTGTTTTTT
NA | TRBD2 | TRBJ2-2 | TRBV5-1 | CASSLALILAGDTGELFF | TGCGCCAGCAGCTTGGCGTTGATTCTAGCGGGAGACACCGGGGAGCTGTTTTTT
NA | TRBD2 | TRBJ2-5 | TRBV7-3 | CASSPGLAETQYF | TGTGCCAGCAGCCCGGGACTAGCAGAGACCCAGTACTTC
NA | NA | TRBJ2-1 | TRBV6-6 | CASIRRVEQYNEQFF | TGTGCCAGCATCAGGAGGGTGGAACAGTACAATGAGCAGTTCTTC
few | TRBD2 | TRBJ2-3 | TRBV27 | CASRLAASTDTQYF | TGTGCCAGCAGGCTAGCGGCTAGCACAGATACGCAGTATTTT
few | NA | TRBJ1-1 | TRBV4-2 | CASSQVASNTEAFF | TGTGCCAGCAGCCAAGTTGCGTCGAACACTGAAGCTTTCTTT
NA | NA | TRBJ2-2 | TRBV7-3 | CASSLSSGDGGELFF | TGTGCCAGCAGCTTAAGTTCTGGGGATGGCGGGGAGCTGTTTTTT
NA | NA | TRBJ1-1 | TRBV19 | CASSTARRTEAFF | TGTGCCAGTAGTACGGCAAGGAGGACTGAAGCTTTCTTT
NA | TRBD2 | TRBJ2-1 | TRBV19 | CASSISSGRYNEQFF | TGTGCCAGTAGTATTTCTAGCGGGAGATACAATGAGCAGTTCTTC
NA | TRBD2 | TRBJ2-1 | TRBV7-9 | CASGASGNYNEQFF | TGTGCCAGCGGGGCTAGCGGGAACTACAATGAGCAGTTCTTC
NA | NA | TRBJ2-7 | TRBV12-3/TRBV12-4 | CASRQGTSYEQYF | TGTGCCAGCAGGCAGGGGACCTCCTACGAGCAGTACTTC
NA | NA | TRBJ2-2 | TRBV28 | CASSLRSTFIRTPGGELFF | TGTGCCAGCAGTTTAAGGTCGACATTTATACGAACACCGGGCGGGGAGCTGTTTTTT
NA | TRBD2 | TRBJ2-1 | TRBV6-5 | CASGREVYNEQFF | TGTGCCAGCGGGCGGGAGGTCTACAATGAGCAGTTCTTC
NA | TRBD1 | TRBJ1-2 | TRBV3-1/TRBV3-2 | CASSQDPGQGYGYTF | TGTGCCAGCAGCCAAGACCCGGGACAGGGGTATGGCTACACCTTC
NA | NA | TRBJ2-7 | TRBV27 | CASRTSGAYEQYF | TGTGCCAGCAGGACCTCAGGGGCCTACGAGCAGTACTTC
once | NA | TRBJ2-2 | TRBV3-1/TRBV3-2 | CASSQGHRTGRTGELFF | TGTGCCAGCAGCCAAGGCCACCGCACAGGGAGGACCGGGGAGCTGTTTTTT
NA | NA | TRBJ2-1 | TRBV5-1 | CASSQQGGVYNEQFF | TGCGCCAGCAGCCAACAGGGTGGGGTCTACAATGAGCAGTTCTTC
NA | TRBD1 | TRBJ1-2 | TRBV5-6 | CASSPTGVENYGYTF | TGTGCCAGCAGCCCGACAGGGGTTGAGAACTATGGCTACACCTTC
NA | NA | TRBJ1-1 | TRBV4-1 | CASSQDMIRPVGESTEAFF | TGCGCCAGCAGCCAGGACATGATCCGCCCCGTGGGGGAGAGCACTGAAGCTTTCTTT